The clone carrying this T cell receptor beta chain has at least ten counts. What it binds is not known. The unsorted libraries had their origin in 2 million PBMCs stored at -80 C. The sample belongs to a study of neurological immune-mediated disorders. General study findings and limits: The highest TCR clonal expansion occurred in HTLV-1-associated myelopathy; multiple sclerosis fell below healthy controls.

With 10-nucleotide random UMIs included, cDNA was synthesized by 5'RACE. MiXCR, applied by TCRdb to the 5' RACE reads, yields one record per CDR3 protein. The repertoire holds 28,000 or so distinct CDR3 sequences, with 9% to 15% as singletons. There are 13 residues in the CDR3. Germline CDR1 and CDR2: SQVTM and ANQGSEA. V shed 3 bases and J shed 5 bases, with 13 bases lying between them. The V and J genes are TRBV29-1 and TRBJ2-5; TRBD2 is a possible D gene (6 bases). This TCR came from a man aged 55 to 70 in good health. Material: PBMCs. The CDR3 nucleotides are TGCAGCGTTGATAAAGCGGGTGTGGAGACCCAGTACTTC. Residues: CSVDKAGVETQYF.